The next 24 T cell receptor beta chains were all read from a single sample in a study of tissue T cells after allogeneic stem cell transplantation. Using immunoSEQ multiplex PCR, the repertoire was profiled, and TCRdb retains in-frame clones only, with some absent. The sample shows some 9,300 clones, 35% to 40% of them seen only once. Noted time point: mouse harvest day 14 after allogeneic transplant. Each mouse received 10^7 T-cell-depleted marrow cells plus 10^6 splenic CD5+ T cells by tail vein. Sequencing used skin. The source of these receptors is a female BALB/c mouse given C57BL/6 T cells with graft-versus-host disease after an allogeneic hematopoietic cell transplant.

This clone turned up a few times. Any gene name here is a mouse gene name. The CDR3 is cut off 1 residue early in the read; its end comes from the germline J gene. J is TRBJ2-7 and V is TRBV13-1, with 9 bases matching TRBD2. J was trimmed by 6 bases and V by 4 bases; bases with no gene match: 5. CDR1 and CDR2 from the germline V gene are NSHNY and SYGAGN. The CDR3 totals 13 residues. CDR3 bases read: TGTGCCAGCAGTATGGGGGGGCGCTCTGAACAGTAC. This sequence encodes CASSMGGRSEQY. The CDR3, in full, reads CASSMGGRSEQYF.

This clone was observed a few times. Gene names are the mouse ones. The read finishes 1 residue shy of the CDR3 end, and the germline J gene is used to complete it. The J gene is TRBJ1-5, the V gene TRBV4; no clear D. Deletions cut 5 bases from V and 7 bases from J, with 9 bases between. The CDR3 runs 12 residues. The germline CDR1 and CDR2 sequences are LGHDT and YNNKQL (reference sequence). The DNA read from the CDR3 is TGTGCCAGCAGCCCGGAGCAGCAGGCTCCGCTT. As protein: CASSPEQQAPL. The full-length CDR3 reads as CASSPEQQAPLF.

This clone was seen only a few times. Mouse germline and gene names are used. The read comes to an end 1 residue before the CDR3 does, leaving the germline J gene to fill in the end. The chain carries TRBV4 and TRBJ1-3, with D uncertain. There are 14 residues in the CDR3. Between the trimmed V and J ends, which lost 5 bases and 0 bases, there was a span of 8 bases. Germline lookup yields CDR1 LGHDT and CDR2 YNNKQL (reference sequence). The sequenced part of the CDR3 DNA is TGTGCCAGCAGCCTCCGGGGTTCTGGAAATACGCTCTAT. It translates to CASSLRGSGNTLY. From start to end, the CDR3 is CASSLRGSGNTLYF.

Worth noting for this clone: Genes and germline are mouse. The sequence runs out 1 residue before the end of the CDR3; the remainder is reconstructed from the germline J gene. The rearrangement uses TRBV1 and TRBJ2-7; tentatively, D is TRBD1 (5 bases). V was shortened by 4 bases and J by 4 bases, with 8 bases between the two germline ends. Germline values: CDR1 NSQYPW, CDR2 LRSPGD (reference sequence). This CDR3 spans 12 amino acids. The CDR3 DNA, read in part, is TGCACCTGCAGTGTTAGGGGTTATGAACAGTAC. This sequence encodes CTCSVRGYEQY. The whole CDR3 sequence reads CTCSVRGYEQYF.

By share, this clone ranks as medium-sized. Mouse germline and gene names are used. With the read ending 1 residue before the CDR3 end, the germline J gene is used to fill in that end. The chain combines TRBV3 with TRBJ2-7; 7 nucleotides agree with TRBD1. The trim removed 5 bases at V and 7 bases at J, leaving 8 bases unmatched. Germline V gene sequence: CDR1 SNHLY, CDR2 FYNGKV (reference sequence). The CDR3 runs to 13 residues. This CDR3 is CASSPRQGWEQYF. The CDR3 bases that were read are TGTGCCAGCAGCCCCCGACAGGGATGGGAACAGTAC.

This clone rates as medium-sized. Mouse gene names and germline throughout. The read is 1 residue too short to cover the CDR3 end, so that end is filled in from the germline J gene. This chain joins TRBV26 and TRBJ2-5; D gene uncertain. Deletions cut 0 bases from V and 2 bases from J, with 6 bases between. This CDR3 spans 14 amino acids. Looked up from germline, CDR1 is KGHPV and CDR2 is FQNQEV (reference sequence). CDR3 amino acids: CASSLSTVQDTQYF. The DNA read from the CDR3 is TGTGCCAGCAGTCTGTCGACGGTCCAAGACACCCAGTAC.

With respect to this clone: Here the gene names and germline are mouse. With the read ending 1 residue before the CDR3 end, the germline J gene is used to fill in that end. The V call is TRBV13-3, the J call TRBJ1-1; TRBD1 matches at 8 bases. Germline lookup yields CDR1 NNHDY and CDR2 SYVADS. V lost 2 bases, J lost 4 bases, and 4 bases stayed unmatched. The CDR3 consists of 14 residues. CDR3 sequence reads: CASSDRGRGTEVFF. The part of the CDR3 DNA that was read is TGTGCCAGCAGTGACAGGGGGCGCGGCACAGAAGTCTTC.

Of note for this clone: Genes here carry mouse names. The CDR3 end lies 1 residue beyond the end of the read and is filled in from the germline J gene. The chain carries TRBV26 and TRBJ2-1; D possibly corresponds to TRBD1 (6 bases). The CDR3 has 14 residues. Trimming removed 4 bases at V and 1 base at J, with 8 bases between. The V gene's germline CDR1 is KGHPV and CDR2 FQNQEV (reference sequence). CDR3 DNA (partial): TGTGCCAGCAGTCGGACAGCAAACTATGCTGAGCAGTTC. It translates to CASSRTANYAEQF. The entire CDR3 protein reads CASSRTANYAEQFF.

This clone was counted a few times. Gene names denote mouse genes. Read data end 1 residue before the CDR3 end; the end is taken from the germline J gene. The gene calls are TRBV2 and TRBJ2-7; D is unresolved. Trimming cost V 0 bases and J 0 bases, with 6 bases left between them. The CDR3 is made up of 14 amino acids. Per the germline V gene, CDR1 is LGHNA and CDR2 is YSYQKL. The CDR3 bases that were read are TGTGCCAGCAGCCAAGATCGCAGCTCCTATGAACAGTAC. Protein sequence: CASSQDRSSYEQY. The entire CDR3 protein reads CASSQDRSSYEQYF.

Details on this clone: Mouse gene names and germline throughout. The read halts 1 residue ahead of the CDR3 end, with the missing end drawn from the germline J gene. This chain connects TRBV13-3 to TRBJ2-5; 9 nucleotides agree with TRBD1. The germline V gene has CDR1 NNHDY and CDR2 SYVADS. The trim removed 7 bases at V and 6 bases at J, leaving 6 bases unmatched. This CDR3 region has 13 residues. The CDR3 here is CASGGTGTDTQYF. The CDR3 bases that were read are TGTGCCAGCGGGGGGACAGGGACGGACACCCAGTAC.

As concerns this clone: These gene names are mouse names. From the germline J gene comes the end of the CDR3, since the read stops 1 residue before it. Other DNA sequences in the sample encode the same CDR3. The chain recombines TRBV16 with TRBJ2-5, with 7 bases aligning to TRBD2. This CDR3 spans 14 amino acids. The V gene end was trimmed by 0 bases and the J gene end by 3 bases; junction bases not matched to a gene: 0. Germline V gives CDR1 SGHSA, CDR2 FRNQAP. Partial CDR3 DNA: TGTGCAAGCAGCTTAGATGGGGGGCAAGACACCCAGTAC. The encoded protein is CASSLDGGQDTQY. The full CDR3 sequence reads CASSLDGGQDTQYF.

Concerning this clone itself: Genes and germline come from the mouse. The covered CDR3 bases are TGTGCAAGCAGCTTAGACTGGGGGGACAATGAACAGTAC. This gives the protein CASSLDWGDNEQY. The CDR3 in full is CASSLDWGDNEQYF. The V call is TRBV16, the J call TRBJ2-7; 8 bases are shared with TRBD2. The read comes to an end 1 residue before the CDR3 does, leaving the germline J gene to fill in the end. Unmatched junction bases numbered 3, after V lost 0 bases and J lost 5 bases. Germline CDR1 SGHSA, CDR2 FRNQAP. The CDR3 extends over 14 amino acids.

As concerns this clone: The genes and germline here are from mouse. The read ends 1 residue before the CDR3 terminus; that terminus is restored from the germline J gene. The rearrangement links TRBV26 to TRBJ1-2; D is unresolved. Trimming removed 6 bases at V and 0 bases at J, with 8 bases between. The CDR3 is 13 residues long. Germline V gives CDR1 KGHPV, CDR2 FQNQEV (reference sequence). The sequenced CDR3 bases are TGTGCCAGCAGCCTCACACCAAACTCCGACTACACC. Protein: CASSLTPNSDYT. The entire CDR3 is CASSLTPNSDYTF. The full variable domain, in which reference TRBV26 and TRBJ1-2 provide the parts outside the CDR3, is NSKVIQTPRYLVKGQGQKAKMRCIPEKGHPVVFWYQQNKNNEFKFLINFQNQEVLQQIDMTEKRFSAECPSNSPCSLEIQSSEAGDSALYLCASSLTPNSDYTFGSGTRLLVI.

As to this clone: Mouse gene names apply. The sequenced CDR3 bases are TGTGCCAGCAGGGGACAGGGGAACCAAGACACCCAGTAC. This sequence encodes CASRGQGNQDTQY. The full CDR3 sequence reads CASRGQGNQDTQYF. The chain joins TRBV26 to TRBJ2-5; 10 nucleotides line up with TRBD1. The missing CDR3 end, 1 residue past where the read stops, is filled in from the germline J gene. Germline CDR1 KGHPV, CDR2 FQNQEV (reference sequence). The CDR3 covers 14 residues. V shed 6 bases, J shed 0 bases, and the junction held 0 bases outside the gene matches.

Notes on this clone: Genes here carry mouse names. The DNA ends 1 residue before the CDR3 does, and the rest of the CDR3 is filled in from the germline J gene. This chain connects TRBV15 to TRBJ2-7, with 12 nucleotides matching TRBD2. J gave up 7 bases and V 6 bases, and 4 bases lay outside the gene matches. CDR3 length: 13 residues. Per the germline V gene, CDR1 is SGHND and CDR2 is FRSKSL. The CDR3 protein is CASRGLGGGEQYF. The CDR3 DNA, read in part, is TGTGCCAGCAGGGGACTGGGGGGCGGGGAACAGTAC. Full variable domain (rest looked up from reference TRBV15 and TRBJ2-7): DAGVTQTPRHEVAEKGQTIILKCEPVSGHNDLFWYRQTKIQGLELLSYFRSKSLMEDGGAFKDRFKAEMLNSSFSTLKIQPTEPKDSAVYLCASRGLGGGEQYFGPGTRLTVL.

By share, this clone counts as medium-sized (0.01 to 0.1%). The gene symbols are mouse symbols. Read coverage stops 1 residue before the CDR3 terminus; the germline J gene supplies the remainder. The J gene is TRBJ2-7, the V gene TRBV26, with 9 positions matching TRBD1. Germline-derived CDR1 and CDR2 are KGHPV and FQNQEV (reference sequence). After removal of 6 bases from V and 7 bases from J, the junction contained 7 bases not matched to a gene. This CDR3 contains 13 residues. The CDR3 spells CASRRGQGGEQYF. Incomplete CDR3 DNA: TGTGCCAGCAGACGGGGACAGGGAGGCGAACAGTAC.

In this sample, this clone is medium-sized. Genes here carry mouse names. The read gets to within 1 residue of the CDR3 end, and the germline J gene fills in the rest. The chain uses TRBV23 and TRBJ2-1. The CDR3 contains 13 residues. The germline CDR1 and CDR2 sequences are KGHTA and FQNQQP. The CDR3 sequence: CSSSQVGDAEQFF. The sequenced part of the CDR3 DNA is TGCTCCAGCAGTCAAGTTGGGGACGCTGAGCAGTTC.

For this clone: The genes and germline here are from mouse. Read coverage stops 1 residue before the CDR3 terminus; the germline J gene supplies the remainder. The V and J genes are TRBV26 and TRBJ1-3; D gene ambiguous. Germline V gene data show CDR1 as KGHPV and CDR2 as FQNQEV (reference sequence). Trimming removed 6 bases at V and 4 bases at J, with 4 bases between. CDR3 size: 11 residues. CDR3 region: CASRRGNTLYF. The CDR3 bases that were read are TGTGCCAGCAGAAGGGGAAATACGCTCTAT.

Notes on this clone: Gene names and germline refer to mouse. Coverage ceases 1 residue before the CDR3 finishes, and the germline J gene fills in the end. The chain couples TRBV26 to TRBJ1-1, with D hard to call. This CDR3 has 11 amino acids. V lost 2 bases and J lost 7, with 5 bases in between. Per the germline V gene, CDR1 is KGHPV and CDR2 is FQNQEV (reference sequence). CDR3 loop: CASSLKGEVFF. Incomplete CDR3 DNA: TGTGCCAGCAGTCTGAAGGGAGAAGTCTTC.

A few counts support this clone. Any gene name here is a mouse gene name. From the germline J gene comes the end of the CDR3, since the read stops 1 residue before it. The chain has TRBV23 and TRBJ2-1. The germline V gene encodes CDR1 KGHTA and CDR2 FQNQQP. The CDR3 consists of 14 residues. The CDR3 spells CSSSPHQGGAEQFF. The DNA read from the CDR3 is TGCTCCAGCAGTCCTCACCAGGGGGGGGCTGAGCAGTTC.

This clone is classed as medium-sized (0.01 to 0.1%). Gene names follow the mouse nomenclature. The read comes to an end 1 residue before the CDR3 does, leaving the germline J gene to fill in the end. The V and J genes are TRBV20 and TRBJ1-2, with D uncertain. Trimming removed 1 base from V and 2 bases from J, with 5 bases in between. The germline gives CDR1 GFQATS, CDR2 STVNSAI. The CDR3 totals 12 residues. CDR3 protein: CGARVQNSDYTF. Incomplete CDR3 DNA: TGTGGTGCTAGGGTCCAGAACTCCGACTACACC.

In this sample, this clone turned up a few times. Mouse gene names apply. The read is 1 residue too short to cover the CDR3 end, so that end is filled in from the germline J gene. This rearrangement joins TRBV23 to TRBJ2-3; the table's TRBD2 call for D was not verified on the DNA. The CDR3 is made up of 15 amino acids. CDR1 and CDR2 (germline): KGHTA, FQNQQP. The sequenced part of the CDR3 DNA is TGCTCCAGCAGTCAACCTGGGTCTAGTGCAGAAACGCTGTAT. As protein: CSSSQPGSSAETLY. In full, the CDR3 reads CSSSQPGSSAETLYF.

A note on this clone: Gene names denote mouse genes. This CDR3 is CASSLAPGHNQNTLYF. The sequenced CDR3 bases are TGTGCAAGCAGCTTAGCCCCTGGCCACAATCAAAACACCTTGTAC. The chain couples TRBV16 to TRBJ2-4; D call uncertain. The read comes to an end 1 residue before the CDR3 does, leaving the germline J gene to fill in the end. Germline assignment: CDR1 SGHSA and CDR2 FRNQAP. There are 16 residues in the CDR3. V shed 1 base and J shed 2 bases, with 13 bases lying between them. The full variable domain, completed using reference TRBV16 and TRBJ2-4, is NAGVIQTPRHKVTGKGQEATLWCEPISGHSAVFWYRQTIVQGLEFLTYFRNQAPIDDSGMPKERFSAQMPNQSHSTLKIQSTQPQDSAVYLCASSLAPGHNQNTLYFGAGTRLSVL.

As for this clone: Gene names are mouse gene names. The read gets to within 1 residue of the CDR3 end, and the germline J gene fills in the rest. This chain joins TRBV3 and TRBJ2-7; D gene uncertain. V was shortened by 2 bases and J by 1 base, with 6 bases between the two germline ends. CDR3 size: 13 residues. CDR1 is SNHLY and CDR2 is FYNGKV in the germline V gene (reference sequence). Partial CDR3 DNA: TGTGCCAGCAGCTTACGGCAATCCTATGAACAGTAC. Translating it yields CASSLRQSYEQY. The complete CDR3 sequence is CASSLRQSYEQYF.